A single TCR beta chain is shown here with its context. Its specificity is unknown. The record originates from a study of Ad26.COV2.S vaccination and SARS-CoV-2 variants. Study overall: The donor participated in the COV1001 trial, in its Ad26.COV2.S arm.

Specified treatment: around 19 received Ad26.COV2.S at low or high dose, single or two shots; several received placebo; per-sample allocation not given. Vaccine and placebo recipients were sampled on day 63 after the first injection. Donation came from an adult in Boston who was aged 18-55 years. Germline values: CDR1 SGHRS, CDR2 YFSETQ. V lost 2 bases to trimming and J lost 5 bases, with 6 bases between them. CDR3 length: 12 residues. Produced via immunoSEQ multiplex PCR; TCRdb's table is partial and in-frame only. The table lists about 410,000 clones, around 85% of them singletons, with 3% to 3.5% in the top ten. Study-level points and caveats: Reported findings describe substantial breadth in spike-specific CD8+ and CD4+ T cell responses following vaccination. Vaccine and placebo recipients had comparable breadth of non-spike TCRs.

The chain has TRBV5-1 and TRBJ2-3; D may be TRBD2 (6 bases). Material: peripheral blood, obtained in a trial of Ad26.COV2.S vaccine versus placebo. The TCR comes from a person aged 18 to 65 who received the Ad26.COV2.S COVID-19 vaccine or a placebo. In nucleotides, the CDR3 is TGCGCCAGCAGCTTCGGGGGAGATACGCAGTATTTT. Its translation: CASSFGGDTQYF.